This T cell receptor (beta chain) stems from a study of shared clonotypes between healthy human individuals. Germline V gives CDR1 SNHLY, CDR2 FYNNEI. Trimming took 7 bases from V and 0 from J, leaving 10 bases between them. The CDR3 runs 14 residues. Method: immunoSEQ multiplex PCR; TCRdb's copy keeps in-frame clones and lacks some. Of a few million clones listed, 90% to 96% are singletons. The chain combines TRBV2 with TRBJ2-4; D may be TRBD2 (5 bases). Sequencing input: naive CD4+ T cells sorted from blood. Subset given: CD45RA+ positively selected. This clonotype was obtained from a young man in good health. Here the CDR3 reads CASKDYLAKNIQYF. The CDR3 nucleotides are TGTGCCAGCAAAGACTACCTAGCCAAAAACATTCAGTACTTC.